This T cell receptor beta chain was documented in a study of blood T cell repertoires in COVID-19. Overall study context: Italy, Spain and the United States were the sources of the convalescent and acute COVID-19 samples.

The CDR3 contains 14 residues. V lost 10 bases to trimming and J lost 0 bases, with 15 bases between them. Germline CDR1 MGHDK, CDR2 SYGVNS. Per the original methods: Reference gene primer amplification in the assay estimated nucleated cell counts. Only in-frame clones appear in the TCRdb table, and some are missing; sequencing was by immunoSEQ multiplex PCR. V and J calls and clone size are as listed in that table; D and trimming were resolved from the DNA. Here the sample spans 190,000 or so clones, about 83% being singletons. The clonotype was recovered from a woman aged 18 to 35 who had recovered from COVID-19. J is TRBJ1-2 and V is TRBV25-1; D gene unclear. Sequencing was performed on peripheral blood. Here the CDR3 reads CATHSLSPNYGYTF. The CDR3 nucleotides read TGTGCCACCCATTCTCTAAGCCCTAACTATGGCTACACCTTC.